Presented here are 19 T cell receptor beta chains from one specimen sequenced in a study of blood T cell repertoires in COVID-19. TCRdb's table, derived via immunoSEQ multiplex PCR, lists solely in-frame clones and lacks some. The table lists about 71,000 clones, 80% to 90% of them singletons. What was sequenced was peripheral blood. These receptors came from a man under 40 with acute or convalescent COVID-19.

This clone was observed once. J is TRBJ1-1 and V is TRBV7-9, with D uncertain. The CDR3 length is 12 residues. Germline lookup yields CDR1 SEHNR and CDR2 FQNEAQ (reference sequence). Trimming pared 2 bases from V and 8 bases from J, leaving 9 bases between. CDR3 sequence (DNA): TGTGCCAGCAGCTTAATCGGGTCCGAAGCTTTCTTT. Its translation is CASSLIGSEAFF.

The CDR3 nucleotides are TGTGCCAGCAGCTTAGGCCGTGGAGGGGGCAACTATGGCTACACCTTC. Its protein product is CASSLGRGGGNYGYTF. The chain uses TRBV13 and TRBJ1-2, with TRBD1 identical over 7 bases. This CDR3 has 16 amino acids. Germline CDR1 reads PRHDT; CDR2 reads FYEKMQ (reference sequence). V shed 0 bases and J 2 bases; nucleotides not matched to a gene: 6.

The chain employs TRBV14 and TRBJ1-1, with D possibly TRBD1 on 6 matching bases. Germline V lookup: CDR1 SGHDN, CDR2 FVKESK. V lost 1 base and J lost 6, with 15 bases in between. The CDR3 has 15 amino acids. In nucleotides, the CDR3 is TGTGCCAGCAGCCAAGCGTCCAGGGGCCCATCTGAAGCTTTCTTT. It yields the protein CASSQASRGPSEAFF.

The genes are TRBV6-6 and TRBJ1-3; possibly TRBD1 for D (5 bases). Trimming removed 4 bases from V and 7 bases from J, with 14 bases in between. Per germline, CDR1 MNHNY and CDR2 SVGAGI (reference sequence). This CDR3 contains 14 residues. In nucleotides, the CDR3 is TGTGCCAGCAGTTCCACAGGACCGAGGAACACCATATATTTT. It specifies CASSSTGPRNTIYF.

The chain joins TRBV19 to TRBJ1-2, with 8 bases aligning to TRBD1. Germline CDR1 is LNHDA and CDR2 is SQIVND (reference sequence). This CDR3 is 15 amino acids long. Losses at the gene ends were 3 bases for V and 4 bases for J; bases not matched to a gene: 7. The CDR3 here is CASSIDRGRVYGYTF. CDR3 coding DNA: TGTGCCAGTAGTATCGACAGGGGTCGGGTCTATGGCTACACCTTC.

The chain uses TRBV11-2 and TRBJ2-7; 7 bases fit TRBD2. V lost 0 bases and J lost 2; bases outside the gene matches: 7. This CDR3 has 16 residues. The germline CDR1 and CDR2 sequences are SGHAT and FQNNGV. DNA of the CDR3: TGTGCCAGCAGCTTAGACCCAGCGGGACGCGCCTACGAGCAGTACTTC. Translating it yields CASSLDPAGRAYEQYF.

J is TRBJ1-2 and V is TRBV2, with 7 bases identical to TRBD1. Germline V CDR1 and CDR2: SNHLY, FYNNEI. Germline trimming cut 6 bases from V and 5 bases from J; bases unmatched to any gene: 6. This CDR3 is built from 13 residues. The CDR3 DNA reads TGTGCCAGCAGCGATGACAGGGATTATGGCTACACCTTC. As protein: CASSDDRDYGYTF.

The CDR3 protein is CASSSGLDYGYTF. For the CDR3, the DNA is TGTGCCAGCAGTTCTGGACTAGACTATGGCTACACCTTC. This chain joins TRBV12-3 or TRBV12-4 and TRBJ1-2; D is unclear. V was pared by 4 bases and J by 3 bases, with 9 bases between. CDR3 size: 13 residues.

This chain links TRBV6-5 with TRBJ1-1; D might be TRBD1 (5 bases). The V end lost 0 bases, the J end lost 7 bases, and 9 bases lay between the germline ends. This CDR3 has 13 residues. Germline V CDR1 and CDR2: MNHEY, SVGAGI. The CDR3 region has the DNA TGTGCCAGCAGTTACTCTGGGGCTAATGAAGCTTTCTTT. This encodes CASSYSGANEAFF.

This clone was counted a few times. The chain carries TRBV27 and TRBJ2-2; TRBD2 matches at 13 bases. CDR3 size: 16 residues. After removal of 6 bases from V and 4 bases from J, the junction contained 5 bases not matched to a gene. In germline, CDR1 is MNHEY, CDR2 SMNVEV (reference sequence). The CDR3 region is CASRGTSGVFTGELFF. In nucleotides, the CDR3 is TGTGCCAGCAGGGGGACTAGCGGGGTTTTCACCGGGGAGCTGTTTTTT.

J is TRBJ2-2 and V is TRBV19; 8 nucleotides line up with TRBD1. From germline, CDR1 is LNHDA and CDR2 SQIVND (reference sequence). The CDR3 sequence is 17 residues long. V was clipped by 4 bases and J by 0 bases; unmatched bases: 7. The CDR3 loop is CASSTYQTGANTGELFF. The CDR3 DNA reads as TGTGCCAGTAGTACGTATCAGACAGGGGCGAACACCGGGGAGCTGTTTTTT.

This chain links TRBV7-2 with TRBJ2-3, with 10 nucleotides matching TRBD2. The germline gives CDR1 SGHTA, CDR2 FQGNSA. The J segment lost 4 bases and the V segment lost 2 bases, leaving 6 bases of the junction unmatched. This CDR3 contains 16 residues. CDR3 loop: CASSLLAGVGADTQYF. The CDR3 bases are TGTGCCAGCAGCTTACTAGCGGGAGTCGGGGCAGATACGCAGTATTTT.

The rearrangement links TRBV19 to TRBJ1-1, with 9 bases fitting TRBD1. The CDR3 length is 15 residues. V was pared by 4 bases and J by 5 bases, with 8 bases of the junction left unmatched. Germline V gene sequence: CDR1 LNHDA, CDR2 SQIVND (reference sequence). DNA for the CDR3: TGTGCCAGTAGTACCCTCGGGACAGGGCGGACTGAAGCTTTCTTT. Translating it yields CASSTLGTGRTEAFF.

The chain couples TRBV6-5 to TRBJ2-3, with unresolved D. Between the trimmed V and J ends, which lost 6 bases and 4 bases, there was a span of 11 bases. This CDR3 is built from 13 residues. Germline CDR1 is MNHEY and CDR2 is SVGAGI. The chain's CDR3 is CASRKIEADTQYF. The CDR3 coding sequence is TGTGCCAGCAGGAAAATTGAGGCAGATACGCAGTATTTT.

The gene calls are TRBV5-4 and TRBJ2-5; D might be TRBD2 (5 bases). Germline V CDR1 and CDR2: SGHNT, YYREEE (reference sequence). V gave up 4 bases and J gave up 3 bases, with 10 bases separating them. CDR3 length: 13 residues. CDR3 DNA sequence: TGTGCCAGCAGCAGATCGAGGGAAGAGACCCAGTACTTC. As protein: CASSRSREETQYF.

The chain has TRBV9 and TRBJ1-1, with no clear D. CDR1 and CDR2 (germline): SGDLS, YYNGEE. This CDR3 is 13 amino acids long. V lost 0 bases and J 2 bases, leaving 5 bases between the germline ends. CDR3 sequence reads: CASSVASNTEAFF. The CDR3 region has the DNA TGTGCCAGCAGCGTAGCCAGTAACACTGAAGCTTTCTTT.

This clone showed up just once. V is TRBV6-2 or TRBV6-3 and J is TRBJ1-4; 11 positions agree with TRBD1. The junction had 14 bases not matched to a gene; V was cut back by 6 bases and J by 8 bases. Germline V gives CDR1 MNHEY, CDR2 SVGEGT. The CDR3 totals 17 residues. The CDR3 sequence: CASSPGRGRTGGEKLFF. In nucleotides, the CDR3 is TGTGCCAGCAGCCCCGGCCGAGGAAGGACAGGGGGCGAAAAACTGTTTTTT.

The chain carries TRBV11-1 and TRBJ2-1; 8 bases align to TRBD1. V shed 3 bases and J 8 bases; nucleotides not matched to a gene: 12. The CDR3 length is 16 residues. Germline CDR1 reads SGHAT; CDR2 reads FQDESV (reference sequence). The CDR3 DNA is TGTGCCAGCAGCTTCCAGGGGGCAGGAACGGGTCATGAGCAGTTCTTC. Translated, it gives CASSFQGAGTGHEQFF.

The CDR3 loop reads CASSSLDRHEQFF. CDR3 in DNA: TGTGCCAGCAGCTCTTTGGACAGGCATGAGCAGTTCTTC. This sequence joins TRBV5-6 and TRBJ2-1, with 7 positions matching TRBD1. The junction had 5 bases not matched to a gene; V was cut back by 3 bases and J by 8 bases. CDR1 and CDR2 from the germline V gene are SGHDT and YYEEEE. The CDR3 is 13 residues long.